This TCR beta chain was captured in a study of T cell therapy after organ transplantation (dated by TCRdb to about 2019). A note on the overall study: Autologous CMV-specific T cells, expanded in vitro for about 14 days with a peptide pool of 30 HLA class I and II CMV epitopes, were used as therapy products. Of the ten to eleven patients, only 7 or 8 had long-term post-therapy samples available. A follow-up TRBV repertoire analysis was performed on an open-label phase I trial of autologous CMV-specific adoptive T cell therapy in solid-organ transplant recipients. Long-term post-therapy blood samples were obtained 20 to 29 weeks after therapy was completed. Of the roughly ten patients, eight were classified as clinical responders and two were classified as nonresponders. Patients were given up to 6 doses of T cells at 2-week intervals and were followed for roughly seven months after finishing therapy. The median number of CMV-specific T cells given to patients was 1.92 x 10^8, delivered over 2 to 6 intravenous infusions.

Remarks on this clone: It lacks a known antigen. No much larger clone exists at a distance of one base, and base qualities are not known.

Summary of the overall study and its limitations: Assessment of confounders such as concurrent antirejection and antiviral medications was prevented by the small cohort. Before therapy, nonresponders had marked clonal expansions, and after therapy the repertoires of nonresponders changed only minimally. The fold change in CD8 clonality after therapy was inversely correlated with pretherapy clonality, which suggests that less biased repertoires were more open to remodeling. Few detected expansions in nonresponders may reflect reduced sample coverage from poor CD8+ T cell yield. Both transferred clonotypes and endogenous clonotypes not detected in the therapy products appeared to be included in post-therapy reconstitution.

The CDR3, cysteine through phenylalanine, is 12 amino acids long. The retained sequence is limited to the CDR3, 36 bases, with the frame set at the first base. CDR1 and CDR2 are drawn from the germline V gene: ENHRY, SYGVKD. Trimming at the junction amounts to 8 bases on V and 4 bases on J, and the germline ends lie 11 bases apart. TRB CDR3 regions were amplified from genomic DNA with the immunoSEQ two-step, bias-controlled multiplex PCR assay. An Illumina NextSeq 500 was used to sequence the CDR3 libraries. From the authors' description of their analysis: The immunoSEQ Analyzer platform was used for the initial alignment and bioinformatics, which included bias normalization against synthetic CDR3 analogs. V, D and J gene annotation followed the IMGT database definitions. Additional TRBV analyses were carried out with default settings in VDJtools version 1.1.10 and the R package tcR version 2.2.1.11. GLIPH analysis was performed with version 1.0 using default settings. In CDR3 sequences with at least 5 reads, significant changes in clonotype frequency were tested by a 2-sided binomial test with Benjamini-Hochberg correction (alpha = 0.01). The table was pulled from immuneACCESS by TCRdb, which kept in-frame rearrangements only. Such tables lose some clones; where checked, under half of the loss comes from unresolved V genes, and the rest has no known cause. That table furnishes V, J and clone size, whereas the DNA furnished D and trimming. The sample includes approximately 22,000 clones, with roughly 84% observed a single time. The ten largest account for about 35% of the sample.

The intended sense of this specimen's time point label: 20-29 weeks after completion of therapy. Patients were solid-organ transplant recipients with drug-resistant/recurrent cytomegalovirus. Ten of the trial participants were picked for repertoire analysis depending on whether post-therapy peripheral blood mononuclear cells were available. A BD FACSAria III was used to sort viable CD3+CD8+CD4- lymphocytes from PBMCs. Genomic DNA was extracted from sorted cells with the Qiagen DNeasy Kit. The sequences come from CD8+ T cells from blood, collected after autologous CMV-specific T cell therapy. This TCR came from a human patient who had received a solid organ transplant and had CMV disease. Following transplantation, T cells from the graft donor may be among those present. The chain is made from TRBV10-3 and TRBJ1-2, with the D gene not confidently named. CDR3 protein: CAIPAEVYGYTF. The DNA sequence is given as TGTGCCATCCCCGCAGAGGTCTATGGCTACACCTTC.